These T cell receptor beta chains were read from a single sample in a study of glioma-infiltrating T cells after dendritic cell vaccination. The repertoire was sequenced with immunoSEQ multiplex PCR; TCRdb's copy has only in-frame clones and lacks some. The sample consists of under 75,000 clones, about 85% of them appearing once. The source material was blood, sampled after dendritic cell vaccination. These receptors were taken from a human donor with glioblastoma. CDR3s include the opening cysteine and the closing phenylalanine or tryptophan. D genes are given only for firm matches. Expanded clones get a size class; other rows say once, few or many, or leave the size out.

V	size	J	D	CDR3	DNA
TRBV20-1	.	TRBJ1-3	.	CSVRRDTIYF	TGCAGTGTTAGACGTGACACCATATATTTT
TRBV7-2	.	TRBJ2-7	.	CASSLLSGTYEQYF	TGTGCCAGCAGCCTACTGAGCGGTACCTACGAGCAGTACTTC
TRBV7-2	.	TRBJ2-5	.	CASSADWGGTQYF	TGTGCCAGCAGCGCTGACTGGGGCGGGACCCAGTACTTC
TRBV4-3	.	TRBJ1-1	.	CASSQALRVVNTEAFF	TGCGCCAGCAGCCAAGCCCTGAGGGTAGTGAACACTGAAGCTTTCTTT
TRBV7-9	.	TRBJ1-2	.	CASSFNGADYGYTF	TGTGCCAGCAGCTTCAATGGGGCAGACTATGGCTACACCTTC
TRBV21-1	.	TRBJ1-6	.	CASSRQTGGFDNSPLHF	TGTGCCAGCAGCAGACAAACAGGGGGCTTCGATAATTCACCCCTCCACTTT
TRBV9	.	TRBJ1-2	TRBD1	CASSVAQTGKPYGYTF	TGTGCCAGCAGCGTAGCCCAGACAGGGAAACCGTATGGCTACACCTTC
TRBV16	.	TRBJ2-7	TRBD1	CASSRMDRGRYEQYF	TGTGCCAGCAGCCGCATGGACAGGGGGCGATACGAGCAGTACTTC
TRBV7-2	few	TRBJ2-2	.	CASSFQTGELFF	TGTGCCAGCAGCTTTCAGACCGGGGAGCTGTTTTTT
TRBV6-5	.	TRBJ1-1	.	CASRSTPGTEAFF	TGTGCCAGCAGGTCAACCCCCGGCACTGAAGCTTTCTTT
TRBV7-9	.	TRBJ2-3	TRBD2	CASSSGTSGGFVTDTQYF	TGTGCCAGCAGCTCCGGGACTAGCGGGGGGTTCGTGACAGATACGCAGTATTTT
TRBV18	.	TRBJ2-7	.	CASTYSSASYEQYF	TGTGCCAGCACCTATTCTAGCGCGTCCTACGAGCAGTACTTC
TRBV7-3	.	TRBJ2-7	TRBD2	CASSLSGTSGPGEQYF	TGTGCCAGCAGCTTATCGGGGACTAGCGGACCCGGCGAGCAGTACTTC
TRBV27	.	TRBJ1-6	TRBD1	CASSLVGQVRSPLHF	TGTGCCAGCAGTTTAGTGGGACAGGTTCGCTCACCCCTCCACTTT
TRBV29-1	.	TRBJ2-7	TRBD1	CSVERTGAHEQYF	TGCAGCGTTGAAAGGACAGGGGCCCACGAGCAGTACTTC
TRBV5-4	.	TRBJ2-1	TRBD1	CASSSGTGGFNEQFF	TGTGCCAGCAGCTCGGGGACAGGGGGGTTCAATGAGCAGTTCTTC
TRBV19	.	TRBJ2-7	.	CASSLWAAPGISEQYF	TGTGCCAGTAGTCTATGGGCGGCGCCAGGGATAAGCGAGCAGTACTTC
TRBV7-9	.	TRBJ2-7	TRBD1	CASSPTQTGGTNYEQYF	TGTGCCAGCAGCCCTACCCAGACAGGGGGTACTAACTACGAGCAGTACTTC
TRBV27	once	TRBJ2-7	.	CASSFGRGGAYEQYF	TGTGCCAGCAGTTTCGGAAGGGGTGGGGCCTACGAGCAGTACTTC
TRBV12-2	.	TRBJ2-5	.	CASRLSQEGKIQETQYF	TGTGCAAGTCGCTTATCCCAGGAGGGAAAAATACAAGAGACCCAGTACTTC
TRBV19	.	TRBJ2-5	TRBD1	CASARQGHHQETQYF	TGTGCCAGTGCGCGACAGGGGCATCATCAAGAGACCCAGTACTTC
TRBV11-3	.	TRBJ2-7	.	CASSLTATYEQYF	TGTGCCAGCAGCTTAACCGCGACCTACGAGCAGTACTTC
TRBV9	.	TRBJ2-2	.	CASSRTVNTGELFF	TGTGCCAGCAGCCGGACAGTAAACACCGGGGAGCTGTTTTTT
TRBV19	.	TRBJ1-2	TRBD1	CASSIYALRQGNLNYGYTF	TGTGCCAGTAGTATTTACGCGTTACGACAGGGAAACCTTAACTATGGCTACACCTTC
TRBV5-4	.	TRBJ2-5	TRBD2	CASSIKLAGGETQYF	TGTGCCAGCAGCATAAAACTAGCGGGGGGGGAGACCCAGTACTTC
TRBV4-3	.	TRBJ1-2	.	CASSQDRTGFYGYTF	TGCGCCAGCAGCCAGGACAGAACAGGGTTCTATGGCTACACCTTC
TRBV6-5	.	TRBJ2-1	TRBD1	CASSRGSSYNEQFF	TGTGCCAGCAGCAGGGGGAGCTCCTACAATGAGCAGTTCTTC
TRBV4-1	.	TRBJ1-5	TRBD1	CASSPNPPGQGSNQPQHF	TGCGCCAGCAGCCCTAATCCTCCGGGACAGGGTAGCAATCAGCCCCAGCATTTT
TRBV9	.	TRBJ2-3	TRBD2	CASGSGGGRMGDTQYF	TGTGCCAGCGGTAGCGGGGGGGGACGGATGGGAGATACGCAGTATTTT
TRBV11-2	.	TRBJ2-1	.	CASSLGSWQNNEQFF	TGTGCCAGCAGCTTAGGATCCTGGCAGAACAATGAGCAGTTCTTC
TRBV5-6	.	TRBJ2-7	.	CASSPNPGQLYEQYF	TGTGCCAGCAGTCCCAACCCAGGACAGCTGTACGAGCAGTACTTC
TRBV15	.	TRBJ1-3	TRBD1	CATSFRTGWTPLSGNTIYF	TGTGCCACCAGCTTTCGGACAGGATGGACTCCTCTCTCTGGAAACACCATATATTTT
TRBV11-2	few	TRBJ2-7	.	CATKLRGTTYEQYF	TGTGCCACCAAGCTACGGGGGACCACCTACGAGCAGTACTTC
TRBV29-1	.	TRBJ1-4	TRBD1	CSAQGGQINEKLFF	TGCAGCGCTCAAGGGGGACAGATTAATGAAAAACTGTTTTTT
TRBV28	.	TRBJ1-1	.	CASSLSSGLVGEAFF	TGTGCCAGCAGTTTATCGTCAGGGTTGGTAGGTGAAGCTTTCTTT
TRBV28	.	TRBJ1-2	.	CASSLTGWRGGYTF	TGTGCCAGCAGCTTAACAGGGTGGCGAGGTGGCTACACCTTC
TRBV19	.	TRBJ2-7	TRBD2	CASGRTETYEQYF	TGTGCCAGCGGGAGGACGGAAACCTACGAGCAGTACTTC
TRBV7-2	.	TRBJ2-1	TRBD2	CASSQKAGAPYNEQFF	TGTGCCAGCAGCCAAAAAGCGGGGGCCCCCTACAATGAGCAGTTCTTC
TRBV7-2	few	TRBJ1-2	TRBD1	CASSLSTGTGAFRNGYTF	TGTGCCAGCAGCTTGAGTACCGGGACAGGAGCCTTTCGGAATGGCTACACCTTC
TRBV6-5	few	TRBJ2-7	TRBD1	CASSSGTEDYEQYF	TGTGCCAGCAGTTCCGGGACAGAAGACTACGAGCAGTACTTC
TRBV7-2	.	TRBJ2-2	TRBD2	CASSAPGLAGSAGELFF	TGTGCCAGCAGTGCCCCCGGACTAGCGGGGAGTGCCGGGGAGCTGTTTTTT
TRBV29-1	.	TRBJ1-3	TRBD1	CSVEGQGANTIYF	TGCAGCGTTGAGGGACAGGGGGCAAACACCATATATTTT
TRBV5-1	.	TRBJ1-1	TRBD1	CASSLLYLTGENGNTEAFF	TGCGCCAGCAGCCTATTATATTTGACAGGGGAGAATGGTAACACTGAAGCTTTCTTT
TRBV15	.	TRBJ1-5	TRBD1	CATSRDQGQYPQPQHF	TGTGCCACCAGCAGAGATCAGGGACAGTACCCTCAGCCCCAGCATTTT
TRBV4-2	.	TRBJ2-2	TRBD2	CASSQEILAGGLNTGELFF	TGTGCCAGCAGCCAAGAAATACTAGCGGGGGGATTGAACACCGGGGAGCTGTTTTTT
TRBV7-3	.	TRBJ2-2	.	CASSLGLNTGELFF	TGTGCCAGCAGCTTAGGCCTCAACACCGGGGAGCTGTTTTTT
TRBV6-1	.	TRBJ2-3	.	CASSAAARGADTQYF	TGTGCCAGCAGTGCCGCCGCCAGGGGGGCGGATACGCAGTATTTT
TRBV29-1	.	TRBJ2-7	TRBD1	CSVEGDGTDDYEQYF	TGCAGCGTTGAAGGGGACGGGACAGACGACTACGAGCAGTACTTC
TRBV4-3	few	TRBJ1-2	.	CASSQDWGDSNYGYTF	TGCGCCAGCAGCCAAGATTGGGGCGACTCTAACTATGGCTACACCTTC
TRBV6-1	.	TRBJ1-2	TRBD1	CASRSGQRMNYGYTF	TGTGCCAGCAGATCGGGACAGCGGATGAACTATGGCTACACCTTC
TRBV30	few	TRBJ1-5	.	CAWTPGVGQPQHF	TGTGCCTGGACCCCGGGGGTAGGGCAGCCCCAGCATTTT
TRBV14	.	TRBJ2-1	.	CASSQRRARRPVYEQFF	TGTGCCAGCAGCCAAAGGCGGGCCCGGCGGCCGGTCTATGAGCAGTTCTTC
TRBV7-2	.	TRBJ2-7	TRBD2	CASSLVRGGSVEQYF	TGTGCCAGCAGCTTAGTTCGGGGGGGGTCGGTCGAGCAGTACTTC
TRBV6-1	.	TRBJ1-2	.	CASSGKGGIMDGYTF	TGTGCCAGCAGTGGAAAGGGGGGGATTATGGATGGCTACACCTTC
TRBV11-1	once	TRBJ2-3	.	CASRGARVEDTQYF	TGTGCCAGCAGGGGAGCGAGGGTTGAAGATACGCAGTATTTT
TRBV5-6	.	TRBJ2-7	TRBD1	CASSQDRGYEQYF	TGTGCCAGCAGCCAAGACAGGGGCTACGAGCAGTACTTC
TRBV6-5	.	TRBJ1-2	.	CASSQGIYGYTF	TGTGCCAGCAGCCAGGGGATCTATGGCTACACCTTC
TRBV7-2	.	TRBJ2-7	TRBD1	CASSSPSGTGNFEQYF	TGTGCCAGCAGCTCGCCCTCCGGGACAGGGAACTTCGAGCAGTACTTC
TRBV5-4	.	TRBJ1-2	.	CASSLLGQINYGYTF	TGTGCCAGCAGCTTGCTAGGACAGATTAACTATGGCTACACCTTC
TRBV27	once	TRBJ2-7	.	CASSPPGTRFYF	TGTGCCAGCAGTCCTCCCGGGACAAGGTTCTACTTC